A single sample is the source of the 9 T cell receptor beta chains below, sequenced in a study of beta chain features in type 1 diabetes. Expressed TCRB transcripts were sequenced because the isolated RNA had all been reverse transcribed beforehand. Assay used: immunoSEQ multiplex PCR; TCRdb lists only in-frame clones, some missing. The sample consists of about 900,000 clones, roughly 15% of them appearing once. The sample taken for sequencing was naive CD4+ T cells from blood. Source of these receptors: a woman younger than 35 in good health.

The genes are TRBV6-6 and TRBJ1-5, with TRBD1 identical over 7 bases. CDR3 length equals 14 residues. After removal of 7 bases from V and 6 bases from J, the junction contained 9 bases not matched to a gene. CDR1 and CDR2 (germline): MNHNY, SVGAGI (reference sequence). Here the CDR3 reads CASTDRVDVQPQHF. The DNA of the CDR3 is TGTGCCAGCACAGACAGGGTAGACGTTCAGCCCCAGCATTTT.

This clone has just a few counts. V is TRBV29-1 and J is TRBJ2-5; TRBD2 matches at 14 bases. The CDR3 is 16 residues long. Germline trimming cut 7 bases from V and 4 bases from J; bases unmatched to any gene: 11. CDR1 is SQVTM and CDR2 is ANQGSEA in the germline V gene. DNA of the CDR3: TGCAGCGCCGCGCGAGGGACTAGCGGGAGTGGAGAGACCCAGTACTTC. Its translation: CSAARGTSGSGETQYF.

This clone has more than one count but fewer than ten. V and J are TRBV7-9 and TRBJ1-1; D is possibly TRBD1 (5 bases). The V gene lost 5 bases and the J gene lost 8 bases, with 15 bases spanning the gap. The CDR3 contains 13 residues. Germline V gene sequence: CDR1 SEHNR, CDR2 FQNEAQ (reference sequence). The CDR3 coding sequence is TGTGCCAGCAGCCCCCGACAGACCCACGAAGCTTTCTTT. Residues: CASSPRQTHEAFF. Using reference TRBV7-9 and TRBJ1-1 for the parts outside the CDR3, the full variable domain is DTGVSQNPRHKITKRGQNVTFRCDPISEHNRLYWYRQTLGQGPEFLTYFQNEAQLEKSRLLSDRFSAERPKGSFSTLEIQRTEQGDSAMYLCASSPRQTHEAFFGQGTRLTVV.

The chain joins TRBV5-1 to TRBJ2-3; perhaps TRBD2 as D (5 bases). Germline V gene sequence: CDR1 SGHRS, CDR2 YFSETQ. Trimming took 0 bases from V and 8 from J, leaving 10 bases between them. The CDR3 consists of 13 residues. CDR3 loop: CASSLAGVITQYF. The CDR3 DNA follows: TGCGCCAGCAGCTTGGCCGGGGTGATTACGCAGTATTTT. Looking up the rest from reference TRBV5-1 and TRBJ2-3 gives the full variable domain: KAGVTQTPRYLIKTRGQQVTLSCSPISGHRSVSWYQQTPGQGLQFLFEYFSETQRNKGNFPGRFSGRQFSNSRSEMNVSTLELGDSALYLCASSLAGVITQYFGPGTRLTVL.

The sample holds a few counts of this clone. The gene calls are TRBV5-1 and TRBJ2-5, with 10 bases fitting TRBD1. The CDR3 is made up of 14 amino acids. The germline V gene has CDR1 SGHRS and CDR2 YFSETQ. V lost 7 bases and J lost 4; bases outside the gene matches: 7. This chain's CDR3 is CASWDRGRGETQYF. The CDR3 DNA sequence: TGCGCCAGCTGGGACAGGGGCCGCGGAGAGACCCAGTACTTC. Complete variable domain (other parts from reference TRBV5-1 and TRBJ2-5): KAGVTQTPRYLIKTRGQQVTLSCSPISGHRSVSWYQQTPGQGLQFLFEYFSETQRNKGNFPGRFSGRQFSNSRSEMNVSTLELGDSALYLCASWDRGRGETQYFGPGTRLLVL.

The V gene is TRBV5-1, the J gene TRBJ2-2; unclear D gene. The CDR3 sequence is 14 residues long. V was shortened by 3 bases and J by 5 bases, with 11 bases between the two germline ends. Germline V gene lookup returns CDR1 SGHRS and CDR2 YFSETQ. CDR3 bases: TGCGCCAGCAGCTCCCCCCAGAAAACCGGGGAGCTGTTTTTT. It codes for CASSSPQKTGELFF. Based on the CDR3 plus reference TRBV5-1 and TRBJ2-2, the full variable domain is KAGVTQTPRYLIKTRGQQVTLSCSPISGHRSVSWYQQTPGQGLQFLFEYFSETQRNKGNFPGRFSGRQFSNSRSEMNVSTLELGDSALYLCASSSPQKTGELFFGEGSRLTVL.

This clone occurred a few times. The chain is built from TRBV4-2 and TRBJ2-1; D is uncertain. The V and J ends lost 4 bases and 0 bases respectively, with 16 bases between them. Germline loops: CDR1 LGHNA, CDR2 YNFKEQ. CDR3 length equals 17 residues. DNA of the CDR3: TGTGCCAGCAGCCCCCCTAGGCCTTCGAGCTCCTACAATGAGCAGTTCTTC. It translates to CASSPPRPSSSYNEQFF.

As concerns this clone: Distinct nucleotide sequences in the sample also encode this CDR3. As DNA, the CDR3 is TGTGCCAGCAGCTTAGTCCCGGAGACAGATACGCAGTATTTT. Translation: CASSLVPETDTQYF. The chain joins TRBV7-9 to TRBJ2-3; D gene unclear. This CDR3 comprises 14 residues. V gave up 1 base and J gave up 3 bases, with 8 bases separating them. CDR1 is SEHNR, CDR2 FQNEAQ, per germline (reference sequence). The entire variable domain, with the rest obtained from reference TRBV7-9 and TRBJ2-3, is as follows: DTGVSQNPRHKITKRGQNVTFRCDPISEHNRLYWYRQTLGQGPEFLTYFQNEAQLEKSRLLSDRFSAERPKGSFSTLEIQRTEQGDSAMYLCASSLVPETDTQYFGPGTRLTVL.

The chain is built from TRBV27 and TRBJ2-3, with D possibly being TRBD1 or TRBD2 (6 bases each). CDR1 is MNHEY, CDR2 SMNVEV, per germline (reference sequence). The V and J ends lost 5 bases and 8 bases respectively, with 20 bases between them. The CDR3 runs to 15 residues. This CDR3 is CASSITTGTQATQYF. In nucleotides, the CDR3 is TGTGCCAGCAGTATAACCACAGGGACTCAAGCTACGCAGTATTTT.